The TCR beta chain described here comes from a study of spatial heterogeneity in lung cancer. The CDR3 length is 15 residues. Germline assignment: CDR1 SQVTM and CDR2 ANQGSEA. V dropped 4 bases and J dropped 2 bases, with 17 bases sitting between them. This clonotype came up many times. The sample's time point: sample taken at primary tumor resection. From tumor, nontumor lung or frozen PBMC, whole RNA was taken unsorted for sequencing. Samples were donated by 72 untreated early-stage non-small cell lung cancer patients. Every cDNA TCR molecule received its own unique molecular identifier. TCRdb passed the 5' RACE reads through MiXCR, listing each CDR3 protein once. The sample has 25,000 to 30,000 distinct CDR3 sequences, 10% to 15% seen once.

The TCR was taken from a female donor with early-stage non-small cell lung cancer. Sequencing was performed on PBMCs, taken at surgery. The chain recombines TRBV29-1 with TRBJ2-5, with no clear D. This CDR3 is CSVAPYDLLQETQYF. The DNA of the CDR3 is TGCAGCGTTGCCCCCTACGACTTGCTTCAAGAGACCCAGTACTTC.